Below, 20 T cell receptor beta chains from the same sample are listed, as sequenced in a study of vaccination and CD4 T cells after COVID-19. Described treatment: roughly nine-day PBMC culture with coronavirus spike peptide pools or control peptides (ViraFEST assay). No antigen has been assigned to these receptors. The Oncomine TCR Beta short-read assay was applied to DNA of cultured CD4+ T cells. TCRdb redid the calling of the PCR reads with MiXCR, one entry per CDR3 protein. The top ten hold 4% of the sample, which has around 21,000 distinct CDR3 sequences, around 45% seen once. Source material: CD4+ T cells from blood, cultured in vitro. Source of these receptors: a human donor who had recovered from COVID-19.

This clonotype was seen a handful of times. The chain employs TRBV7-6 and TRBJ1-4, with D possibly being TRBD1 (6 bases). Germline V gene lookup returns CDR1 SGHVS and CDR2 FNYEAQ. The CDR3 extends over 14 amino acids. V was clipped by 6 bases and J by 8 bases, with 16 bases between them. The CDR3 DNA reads TGTGCCAGCAGTTCCCGGGACAACAAGGAAAAACTGTTTTTT. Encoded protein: CASSSRDNKEKLFF.

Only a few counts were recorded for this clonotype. CDR3 nucleotide sequence: TGTGCCAGCAGCCCCTCCCCCCCCAGCGATGGCTACACCTTC. Residues: CASSPSPPSDGYTF. The chain employs TRBV7-3 and TRBJ1-2; D is unclear. Germline CDR1 and CDR2: SGHTA and FQGTGA. Trimming cost V 5 bases and J 6 bases, with 16 bases left between them. The CDR3 extends over 14 amino acids.

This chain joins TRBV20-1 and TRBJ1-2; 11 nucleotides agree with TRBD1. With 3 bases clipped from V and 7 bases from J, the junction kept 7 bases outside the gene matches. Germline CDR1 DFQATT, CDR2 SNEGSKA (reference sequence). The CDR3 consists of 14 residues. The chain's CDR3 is CSASRTGGATGYTF. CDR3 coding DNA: TGCAGTGCTAGCCGGACAGGGGGCGCGACTGGCTACACCTTC.

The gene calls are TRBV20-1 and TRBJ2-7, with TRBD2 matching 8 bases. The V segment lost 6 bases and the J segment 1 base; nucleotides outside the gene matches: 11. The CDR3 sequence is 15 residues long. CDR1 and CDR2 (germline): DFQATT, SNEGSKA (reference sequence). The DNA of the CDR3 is TGCAGTGCCACCCCGGCGGCGGGGGGTTCCTACGAGCAGTACTTC. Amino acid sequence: CSATPAAGGSYEQYF.

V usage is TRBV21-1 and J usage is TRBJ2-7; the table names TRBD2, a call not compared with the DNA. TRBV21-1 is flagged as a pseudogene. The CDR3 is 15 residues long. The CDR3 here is CASSKEASGSREQYF. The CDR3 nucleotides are TGTGCCAGCAGCAAAGAGGCTAGCGGGAGTCGCGAGCAGTACTTC.

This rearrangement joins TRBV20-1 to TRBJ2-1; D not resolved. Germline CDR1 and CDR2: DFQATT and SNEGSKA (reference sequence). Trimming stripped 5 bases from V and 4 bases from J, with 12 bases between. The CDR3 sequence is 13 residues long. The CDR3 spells CSARSEVYNEQFF. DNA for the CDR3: TGCAGTGCTCGTAGTGAGGTGTACAATGAGCAGTTCTTC.

The CDR3 reads CATTEGAGVQPQHF. The CDR3 nucleotides are TGTGCCACTACCGAAGGGGCAGGGGTTCAGCCCCAGCATTTT. The chain carries TRBV19 and TRBJ1-5, with a weak D call TRBD1 (6 bases). The CDR3 extends over 14 amino acids. Germline V lookup: CDR1 LNHDA, CDR2 SQIVND (reference sequence). V was shortened by 10 bases and J by 6 bases, with 19 bases between the two germline ends.

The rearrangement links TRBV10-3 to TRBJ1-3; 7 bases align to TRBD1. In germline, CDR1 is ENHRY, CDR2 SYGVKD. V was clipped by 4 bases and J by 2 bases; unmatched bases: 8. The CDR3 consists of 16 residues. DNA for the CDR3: TGTGCCATCAGTGCCACTACAGGGGAGACTGGAAACACCATATATTTT. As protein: CAISATTGETGNTIYF.

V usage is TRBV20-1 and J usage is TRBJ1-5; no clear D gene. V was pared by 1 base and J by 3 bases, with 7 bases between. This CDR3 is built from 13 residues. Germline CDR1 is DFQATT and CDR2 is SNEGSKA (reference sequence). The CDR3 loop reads CSARVLDNQPQHF. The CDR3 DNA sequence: TGCAGTGCTAGAGTGTTGGACAATCAGCCCCAGCATTTT.

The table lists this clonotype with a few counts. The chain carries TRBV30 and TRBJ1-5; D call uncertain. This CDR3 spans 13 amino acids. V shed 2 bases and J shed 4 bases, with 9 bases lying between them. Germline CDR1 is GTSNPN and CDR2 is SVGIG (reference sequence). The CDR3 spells CAWSRAPNQPQHF. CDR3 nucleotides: TGTGCCTGGAGTCGAGCACCTAATCAGCCCCAGCATTTT.

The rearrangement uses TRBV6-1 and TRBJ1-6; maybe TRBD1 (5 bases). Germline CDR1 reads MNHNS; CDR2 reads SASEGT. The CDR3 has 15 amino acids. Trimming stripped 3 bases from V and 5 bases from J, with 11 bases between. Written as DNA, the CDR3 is TGTGCCAGCAGTGAGCGGGGCAGTGATAATTCACCCCTCCACTTT. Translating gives CASSERGSDNSPLHF.

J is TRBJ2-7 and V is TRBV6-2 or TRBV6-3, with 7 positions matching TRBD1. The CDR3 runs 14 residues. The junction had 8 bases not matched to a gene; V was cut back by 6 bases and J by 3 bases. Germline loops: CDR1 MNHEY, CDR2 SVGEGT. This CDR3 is CASSPGDRNYEQYF. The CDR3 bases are TGTGCCAGCAGCCCCGGGGACAGAAACTACGAGCAGTACTTC.

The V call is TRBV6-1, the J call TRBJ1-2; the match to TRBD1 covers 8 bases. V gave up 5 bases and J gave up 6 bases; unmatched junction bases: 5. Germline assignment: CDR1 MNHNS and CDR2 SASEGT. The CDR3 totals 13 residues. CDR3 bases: TGTGCCAGCAGTCAACAGGGGGTCGATGGCTACACCTTC. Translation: CASSQQGVDGYTF.

For the CDR3, the DNA is TGTGCCAGCAGTGATACCCCCTGGACAGAAAATAATTCACCCCTCCACTTT. As protein: CASSDTPWTENNSPLHF. The V and J genes are TRBV6-1 and TRBJ1-6; possible D gene TRBD1, 6 bases. The CDR3 totals 17 residues. Germline V gene sequence: CDR1 MNHNS, CDR2 SASEGT. The V end lost 3 bases, the J end lost 5 bases, and 17 bases lay between the germline ends.

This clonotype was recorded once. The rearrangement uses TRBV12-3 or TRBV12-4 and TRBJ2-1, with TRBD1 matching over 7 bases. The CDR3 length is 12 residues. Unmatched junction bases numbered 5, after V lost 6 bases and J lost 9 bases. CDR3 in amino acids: CASRDRSVEQFF. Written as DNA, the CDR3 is TGTGCCAGCAGGGACAGGTCCGTTGAGCAGTTCTTC.

The CDR3 DNA follows: TGTGCCAGCAGTTTATATTCAAAAAGCAATCAGCCCCAGCATTTT. Amino acids: CASSLYSKSNQPQHF. The chain couples TRBV27 to TRBJ1-5; D uncertain. CDR1 and CDR2 from the germline V gene are MNHEY and SMNVEV (reference sequence). The CDR3 consists of 15 residues. V lost 1 base, J lost 1 base, and 8 bases lay in between.

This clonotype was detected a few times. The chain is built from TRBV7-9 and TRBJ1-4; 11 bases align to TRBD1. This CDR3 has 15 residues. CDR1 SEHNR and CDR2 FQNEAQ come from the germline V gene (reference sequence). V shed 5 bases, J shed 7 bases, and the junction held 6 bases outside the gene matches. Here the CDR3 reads CASSRRTGGSEKLFF. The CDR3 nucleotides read TGTGCCAGCAGCAGGAGGACAGGGGGCAGTGAAAAACTGTTTTTT.

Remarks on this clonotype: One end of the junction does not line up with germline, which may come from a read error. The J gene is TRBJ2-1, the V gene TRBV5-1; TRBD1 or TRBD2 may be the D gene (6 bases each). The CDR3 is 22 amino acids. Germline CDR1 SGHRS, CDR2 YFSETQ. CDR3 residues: CASRLGAPRGGLRDRLGNEQFF. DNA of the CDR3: TGCGCCAGCAGATTGGGGGCACCGCGGGGTGGACTGCGGGATCGGTTAGGTAATGAGCAGTTCTTC.

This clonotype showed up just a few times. The CDR3 spells CASSLAWAGRGNTEAFF. Here the CDR3 DNA reads TGTGCCAGCAGTTTAGCGTGGGCAGGCCGGGGGAACACTGAAGCTTTCTTT. This chain joins TRBV12-3 or TRBV12-4 and TRBJ1-1; D is uncertain. V was cut by 0 bases and J by 1 base, with 15 bases left in between. The CDR3 contains 17 residues.

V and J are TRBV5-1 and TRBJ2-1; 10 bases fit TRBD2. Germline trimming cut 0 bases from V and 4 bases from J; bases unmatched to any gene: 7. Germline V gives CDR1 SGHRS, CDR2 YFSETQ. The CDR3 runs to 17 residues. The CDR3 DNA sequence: TGCGCCAGCAGCTTGGCCGTGACTAGCGGGTGGTACAATGAGCAGTTCTTC. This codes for CASSLAVTSGWYNEQFF.